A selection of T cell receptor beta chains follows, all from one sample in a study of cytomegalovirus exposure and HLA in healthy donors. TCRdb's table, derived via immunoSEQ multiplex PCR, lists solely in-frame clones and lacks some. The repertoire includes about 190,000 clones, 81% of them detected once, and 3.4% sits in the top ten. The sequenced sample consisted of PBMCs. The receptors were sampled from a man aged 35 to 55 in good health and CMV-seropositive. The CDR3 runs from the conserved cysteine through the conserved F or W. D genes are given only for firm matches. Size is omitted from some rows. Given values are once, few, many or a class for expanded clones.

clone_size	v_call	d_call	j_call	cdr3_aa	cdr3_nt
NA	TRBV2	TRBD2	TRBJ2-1	CASSPGLAGVNEQFF	TGTGCCAGCAGTCCCGGACTAGCGGGAGTCAATGAGCAGTTCTTC
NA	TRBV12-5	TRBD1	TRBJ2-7	CASGYGTGSYEQYF	TGTGCTAGTGGTTACGGGACAGGGAGCTACGAGCAGTACTTC
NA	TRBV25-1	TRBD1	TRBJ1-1	CASSGYYTGTGTWAEAFF	TGTGCCAGCAGTGGCTACTATACCGGGACAGGGACCTGGGCTGAAGCTTTCTTT
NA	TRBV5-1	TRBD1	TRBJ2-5	CASTPVGTGGRETQYF	TGCGCCAGCACCCCTGTGGGGACAGGCGGAAGGGAGACCCAGTACTTC
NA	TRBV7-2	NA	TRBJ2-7	CASSGRGGSYEQYF	TGTGCCAGCAGCGGTCGAGGGGGCTCCTACGAGCAGTACTTC
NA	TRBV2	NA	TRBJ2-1	CASSDVGGSYNEQFF	TGTGCCAGCAGTGACGTGGGAGGATCCTACAATGAGCAGTTCTTC
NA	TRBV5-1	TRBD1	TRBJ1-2	CASSPDRGSDGYTF	TGCGCCAGCAGCCCGGACAGGGGATCGGATGGCTACACCTTC
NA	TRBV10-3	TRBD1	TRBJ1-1	CAISDPDRAEAFF	TGTGCCATCAGTGACCCGGACAGGGCTGAAGCTTTCTTT
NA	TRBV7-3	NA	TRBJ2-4	CASSQGGPQNIQYF	TGTGCCAGCAGCCAGGGGGGTCCCCAAAACATTCAGTACTTC
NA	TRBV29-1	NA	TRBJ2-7	CSVLTGDSYEQYF	TGCAGCGTGCTGACAGGCGACTCCTACGAGCAGTACTTC
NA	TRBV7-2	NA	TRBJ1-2	CASSLGQNYGYTF	TGTGCCAGCAGCTTAGGACAGAACTATGGCTACACCTTC
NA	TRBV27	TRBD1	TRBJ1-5	CASSLTGSNQPQHF	TGTGCCAGCAGCCTGACAGGGAGCAATCAGCCCCAGCATTTT
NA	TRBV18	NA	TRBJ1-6	CASSPRPVSAFSSYNSPLHF	TGTGCCAGCTCACCACGCCCTGTTTCCGCCTTCAGCTCCTATAATTCACCCCTCCACTTT
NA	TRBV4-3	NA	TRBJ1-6	CASSQKDRDNSPLHF	TGCGCCAGCAGCCAAAAAGACAGAGATAATTCACCCCTCCACTTT
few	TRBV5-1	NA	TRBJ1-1	CASSLPGGMNTEAFF	TGCGCCAGCAGCTTGCCGGGGGGGATGAACACTGAAGCTTTCTTT
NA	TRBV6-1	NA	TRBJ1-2	CASTGQTDGYTF	TGTGCCAGCACCGGACAGACAGATGGCTACACCTTC
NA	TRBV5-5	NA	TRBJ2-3	CGWAEGNTDTQYF	TGTGGCTGGGCGGAGGGTAATACAGATACGCAGTATTTT
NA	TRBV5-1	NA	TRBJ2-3	CASSQSTDTQYF	TGCGCCAGCAGCCAAAGCACAGATACGCAGTATTTT
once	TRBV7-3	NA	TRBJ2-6	CASSSFIAGANVLTF	TGTGCCAGCAGCTCTTTCATAGCAGGGGCCAACGTCCTGACTTTC
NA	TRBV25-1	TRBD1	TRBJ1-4	CASSAQGAGEKLFF	TGTGCCAGCAGTGCCCAGGGGGCGGGGGAAAAACTGTTTTTT
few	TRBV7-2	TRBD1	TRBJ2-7	CASSSKQGEVYEQYF	TGTGCCAGCAGCTCGAAACAGGGGGAAGTCTACGAGCAGTACTTC
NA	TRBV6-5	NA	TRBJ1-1	CASSQRQGGNTEAFF	TGTGCCAGCAGTCAACGGCAGGGAGGGAACACTGAAGCTTTCTTT
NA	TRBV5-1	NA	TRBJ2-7	CASSLTGTRQQEQYF	TGCGCCAGCAGCCTGACCGGGACAAGGCAGCAAGAGCAGTACTTC
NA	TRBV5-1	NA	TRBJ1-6	CASSLRGANSPLHF	TGCGCCAGCAGCTTACGGGGGGCCAATTCACCCCTCCACTTT
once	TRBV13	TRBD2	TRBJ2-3	CASSSATSGVTDTQYF	TGTGCCAGCAGCTCAGCGACTAGCGGGGTAACAGATACGCAGTATTTT
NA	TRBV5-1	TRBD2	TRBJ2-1	CASSLGSGGNNEQFF	TGCGCCAGCAGCTTGGGTAGCGGGGGTAACAATGAGCAGTTCTTC
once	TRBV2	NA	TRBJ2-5	CASSDTLGHTYQETQYF	TGTGCCAGCAGTGACACACTGGGGCACACGTACCAAGAGACCCAGTACTTC
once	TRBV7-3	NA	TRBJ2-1	CASSLSGSSYNEQFF	TGTGCCAGCAGCCTTAGCGGAAGCTCCTACAATGAGCAGTTCTTC
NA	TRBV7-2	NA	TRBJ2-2	CASSLFLDTSTGELFF	TGTGCCAGCAGCTTATTCCTGGACACCAGTACCGGGGAGCTGTTTTTT
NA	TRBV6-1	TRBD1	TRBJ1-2	CASSEGDRGTYGYTF	TGTGCCAGCAGTGAAGGGGACAGGGGAACATATGGCTACACCTTC
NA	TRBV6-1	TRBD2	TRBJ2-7	CASSPSGGATYEQYF	TGTGCCAGCAGCCCTAGCGGGGGTGCTACCTACGAGCAGTACTTC
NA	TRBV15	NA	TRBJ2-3	CATSRDLSGLTDTQYF	TGTGCCACCAGCAGAGACCTTAGCGGCCTCACAGATACGCAGTATTTT
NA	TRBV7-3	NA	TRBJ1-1	CASSHGIFGMLGTEAFF	TGTGCCAGCAGCCACGGGATTTTCGGGATGTTGGGCACTGAAGCTTTCTTT
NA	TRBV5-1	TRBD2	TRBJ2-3	CASTPALAEADTQYF	TGCGCCAGCACCCCGGCACTAGCGGAGGCAGATACGCAGTATTTT
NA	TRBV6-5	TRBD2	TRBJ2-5	CASSYLGLAGRETQYF	TGTGCCAGCAGTTACCTCGGACTAGCGGGAAGGGAGACCCAGTACTTC
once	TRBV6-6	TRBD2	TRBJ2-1	CASSYLSGEGRFF	TGTGCCAGCAGTTACTTGTCTGGGGAGGGTAGGTTCTTC
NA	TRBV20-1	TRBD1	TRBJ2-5	CSAAGGETQYF	TGCAGTGCCGCAGGGGGTGAGACCCAGTACTTC
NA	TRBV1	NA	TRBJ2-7	CTSSPPSSGELYEQYF	TGCACCAGCAGCCCACCCTCGTCGGGGGAACTCTACGAGCAGTACTTC
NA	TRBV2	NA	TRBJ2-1	CASSEGVGRATYNEQFF	TGTGCCAGCAGTGAAGGGGTTGGGCGAGCCACCTACAATGAGCAGTTCTTC
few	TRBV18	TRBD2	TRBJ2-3	CASSTPGNPGGTQYF	TGTGCCAGCTCAACACCGGGCAACCCGGGGGGTACGCAGTATTTT
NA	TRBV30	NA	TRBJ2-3	CAWGAGTDTQYF	TGTGCCTGGGGGGCCGGCACAGATACGCAGTATTTT
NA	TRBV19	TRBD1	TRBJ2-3	CASSIRTGGTDTQYF	TGTGCCAGTAGTATTAGGACAGGGGGGACAGATACGCAGTATTTT
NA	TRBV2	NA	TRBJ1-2	CASRLNAGGYGYTF	TGTGCCAGCAGGCTAAACGCGGGGGGCTATGGCTACACCTTC
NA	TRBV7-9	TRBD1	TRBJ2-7	CASSPDRAPQEQYF	TGTGCCAGCAGCCCCGACAGGGCCCCACAGGAGCAGTACTTC
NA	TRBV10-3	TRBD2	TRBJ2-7	CAISESGSSGSYEQYF	TGTGCCATCAGTGAGAGTGGGTCTAGCGGGAGCTACGAGCAGTACTTC